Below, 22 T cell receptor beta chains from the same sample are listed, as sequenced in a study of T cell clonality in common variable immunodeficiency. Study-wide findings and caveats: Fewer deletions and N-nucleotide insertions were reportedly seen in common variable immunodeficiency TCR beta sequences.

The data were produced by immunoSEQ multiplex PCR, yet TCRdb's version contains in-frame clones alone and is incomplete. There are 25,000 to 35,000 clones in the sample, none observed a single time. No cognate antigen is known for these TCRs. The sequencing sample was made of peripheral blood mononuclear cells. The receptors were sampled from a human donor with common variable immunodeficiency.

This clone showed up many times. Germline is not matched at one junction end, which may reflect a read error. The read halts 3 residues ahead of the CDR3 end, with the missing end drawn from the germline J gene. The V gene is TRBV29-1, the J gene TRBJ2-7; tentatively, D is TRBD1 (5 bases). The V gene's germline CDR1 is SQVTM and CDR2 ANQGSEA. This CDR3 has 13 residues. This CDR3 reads CSALRQGSDEQYF. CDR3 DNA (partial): TGCAGCGCTCTGCGGCAGGGCTCCGACGAG.

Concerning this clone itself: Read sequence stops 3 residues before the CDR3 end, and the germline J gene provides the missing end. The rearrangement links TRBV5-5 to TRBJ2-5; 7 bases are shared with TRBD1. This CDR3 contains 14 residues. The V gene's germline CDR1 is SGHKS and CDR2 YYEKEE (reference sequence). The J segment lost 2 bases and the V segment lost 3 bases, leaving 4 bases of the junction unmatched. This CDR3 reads CASSSGQLQETQYF. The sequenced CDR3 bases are TGTGCCAGCAGCTCGGGACAGCTACAAGAGACC.

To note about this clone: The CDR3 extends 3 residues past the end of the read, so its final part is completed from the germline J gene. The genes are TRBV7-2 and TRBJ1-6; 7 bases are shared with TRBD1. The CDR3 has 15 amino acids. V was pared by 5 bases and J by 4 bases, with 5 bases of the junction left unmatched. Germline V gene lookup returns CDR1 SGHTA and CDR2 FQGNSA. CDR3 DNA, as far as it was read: TGTGCCAGCAGCAGAGAACAGGGGTATAATTCACCC. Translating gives CASSREQGYNSP. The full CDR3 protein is CASSREQGYNSPLHF.

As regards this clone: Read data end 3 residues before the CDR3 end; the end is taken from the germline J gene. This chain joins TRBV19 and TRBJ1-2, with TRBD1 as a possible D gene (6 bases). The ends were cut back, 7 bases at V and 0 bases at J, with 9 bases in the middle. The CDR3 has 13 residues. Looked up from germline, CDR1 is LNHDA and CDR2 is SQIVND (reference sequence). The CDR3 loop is CASTTGTNYGYTF. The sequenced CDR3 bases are TGTGCCAGTACGACAGGAACTAACTATGGC.

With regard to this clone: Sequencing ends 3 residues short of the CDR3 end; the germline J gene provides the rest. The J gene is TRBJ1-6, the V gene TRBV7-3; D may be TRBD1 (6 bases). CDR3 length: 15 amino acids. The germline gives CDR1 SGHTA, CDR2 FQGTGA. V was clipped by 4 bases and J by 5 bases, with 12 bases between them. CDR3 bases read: TGTGCCAGCAGCTCGCAAGGGGGTAATAATTCACCC. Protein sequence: CASSSQGGNNSP. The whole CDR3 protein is CASSSQGGNNSPLHF.

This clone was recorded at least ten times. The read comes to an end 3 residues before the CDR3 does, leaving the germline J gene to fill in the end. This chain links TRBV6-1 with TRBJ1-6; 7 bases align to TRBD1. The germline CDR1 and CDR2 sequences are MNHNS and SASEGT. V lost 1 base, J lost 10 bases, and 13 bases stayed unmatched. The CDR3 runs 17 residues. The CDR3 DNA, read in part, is TGTGCCAGCAGTGAAGAACAGGGGAATAGGTTTCGATCACCC. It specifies CASSEEQGNRFRSP. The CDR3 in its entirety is CASSEEQGNRFRSPLHF.

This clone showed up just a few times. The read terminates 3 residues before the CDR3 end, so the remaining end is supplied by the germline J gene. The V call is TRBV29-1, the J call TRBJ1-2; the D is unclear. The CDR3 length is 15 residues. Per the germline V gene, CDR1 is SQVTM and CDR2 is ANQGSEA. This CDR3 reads CSVELSALTDGGYTF. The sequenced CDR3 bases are TGCAGCGTTGAGCTATCAGCTCTCACCGACGGGGGC.

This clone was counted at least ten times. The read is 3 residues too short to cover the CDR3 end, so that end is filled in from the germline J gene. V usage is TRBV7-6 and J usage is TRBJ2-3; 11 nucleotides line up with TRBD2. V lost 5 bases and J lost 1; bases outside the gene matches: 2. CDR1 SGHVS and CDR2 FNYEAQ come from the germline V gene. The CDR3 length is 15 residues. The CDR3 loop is CASSASGGRTDTQYF. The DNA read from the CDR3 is TGTGCCAGCAGCGCTAGCGGGGGGCGCACAGATACG.

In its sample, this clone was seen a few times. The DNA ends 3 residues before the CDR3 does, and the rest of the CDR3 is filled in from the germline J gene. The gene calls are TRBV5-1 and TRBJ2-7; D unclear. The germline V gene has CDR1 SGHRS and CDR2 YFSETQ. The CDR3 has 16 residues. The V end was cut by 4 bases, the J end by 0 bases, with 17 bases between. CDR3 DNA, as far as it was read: TGCGCCAGCAGCATGCAACATGCCCTGAGCTCCTACGAG. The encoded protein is CASSMQHALSSYE. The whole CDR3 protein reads CASSMQHALSSYEQYF.

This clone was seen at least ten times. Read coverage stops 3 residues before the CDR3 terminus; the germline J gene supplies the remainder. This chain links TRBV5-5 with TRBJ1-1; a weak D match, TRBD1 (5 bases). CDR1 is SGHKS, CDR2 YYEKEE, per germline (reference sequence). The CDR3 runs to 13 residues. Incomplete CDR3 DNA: TGTGCCAGCAGCCCGAGGGAGGGGTCCGCA. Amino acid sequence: CASSPREGSA. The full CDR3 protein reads CASSPREGSAAFF. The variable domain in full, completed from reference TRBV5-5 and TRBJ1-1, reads DAGVTQSPTHLIKTRGQQVTLRCSPISGHKSVSWYQQVLGQGPQFIFQYYEKEERGRGNFPDRFSARQFPNYSSELNVNALLLGDSALYLCASSPREGSAAFFGQGTRLTVV.

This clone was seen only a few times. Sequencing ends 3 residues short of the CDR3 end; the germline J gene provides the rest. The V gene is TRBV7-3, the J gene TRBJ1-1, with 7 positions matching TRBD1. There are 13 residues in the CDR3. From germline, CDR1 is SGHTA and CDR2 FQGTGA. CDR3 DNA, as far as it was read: TGTGCCAGCAGCCCTCGACAGGGAGGAAAC. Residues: CASSPRQGGN. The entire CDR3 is CASSPRQGGNAFF.

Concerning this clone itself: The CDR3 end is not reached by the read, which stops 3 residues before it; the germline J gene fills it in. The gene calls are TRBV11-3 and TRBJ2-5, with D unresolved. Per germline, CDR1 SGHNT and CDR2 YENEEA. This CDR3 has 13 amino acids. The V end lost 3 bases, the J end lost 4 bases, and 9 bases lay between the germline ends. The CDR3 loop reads CASSLYTVETQYF. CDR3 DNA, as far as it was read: TGTGCCAGCAGCTTGTATACGGTAGAGACC.

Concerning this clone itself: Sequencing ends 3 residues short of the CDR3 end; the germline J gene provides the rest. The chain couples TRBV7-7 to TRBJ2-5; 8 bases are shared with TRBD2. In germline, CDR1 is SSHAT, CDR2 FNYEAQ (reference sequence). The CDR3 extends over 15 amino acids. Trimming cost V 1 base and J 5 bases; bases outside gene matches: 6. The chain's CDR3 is CASSLEFGGAETQYF. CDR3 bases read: TGTGCCAGCAGCTTAGAGTTCGGGGGGGCGGAGACC.

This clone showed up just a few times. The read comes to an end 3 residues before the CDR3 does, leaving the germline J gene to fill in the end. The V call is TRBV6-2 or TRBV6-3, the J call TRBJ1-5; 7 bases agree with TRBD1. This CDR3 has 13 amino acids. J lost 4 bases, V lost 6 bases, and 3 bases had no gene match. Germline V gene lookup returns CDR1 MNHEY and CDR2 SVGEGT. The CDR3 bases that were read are TGTGCCAGCAGAGGGACAGTTAATCAGCCC. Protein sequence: CASRGTVNQP. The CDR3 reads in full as CASRGTVNQPQHF.

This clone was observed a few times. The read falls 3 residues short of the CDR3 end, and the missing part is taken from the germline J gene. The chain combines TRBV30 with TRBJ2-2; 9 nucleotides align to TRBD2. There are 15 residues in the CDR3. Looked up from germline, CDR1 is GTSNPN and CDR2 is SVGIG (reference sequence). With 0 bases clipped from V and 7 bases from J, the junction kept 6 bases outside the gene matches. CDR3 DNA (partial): TGTGCCTGGAGTGTCCTCAGCGGGGGGATCGGGGAG. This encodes CAWSVLSGGIGE. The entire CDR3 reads CAWSVLSGGIGELFF.

The sequenced CDR3 bases are TGTGCCAGCAGCTCCGACAGGGGATGG. It yields the protein CASSSDRGW. The whole CDR3 sequence reads CASSSDRGWAFF. The genes are TRBV7-3 and TRBJ1-1, with 8 bases identical to TRBD1. The CDR3 goes on 3 residues after the read ends, and that part is filled in from the germline J gene. This CDR3 contains 12 residues. Per the germline V gene, CDR1 is SGHTA and CDR2 is FQGTGA.

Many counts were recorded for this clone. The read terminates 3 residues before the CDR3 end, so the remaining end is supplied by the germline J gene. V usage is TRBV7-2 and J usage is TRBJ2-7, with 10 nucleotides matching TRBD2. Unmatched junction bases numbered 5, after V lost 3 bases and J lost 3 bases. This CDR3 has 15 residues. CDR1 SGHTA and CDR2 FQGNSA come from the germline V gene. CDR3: CASSFTTSGYYEQYF. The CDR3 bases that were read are TGTGCCAGCAGCTTTACGACTAGCGGGTACTACGAG.

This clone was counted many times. Incomplete CDR3 DNA: TGTGCCAGCTCACCAACGGGCAGGGAG. Protein sequence: CASSPTGRE. The entire CDR3 is CASSPTGREAFF. The chain uses TRBV18 and TRBJ1-1, with D possibly TRBD1 on 5 matching bases. The CDR3 end falls 3 residues outside the read, so it is completed with the germline J gene. Germline lookup yields CDR1 KGHSH and CDR2 LQKENI. The CDR3 covers 12 residues.

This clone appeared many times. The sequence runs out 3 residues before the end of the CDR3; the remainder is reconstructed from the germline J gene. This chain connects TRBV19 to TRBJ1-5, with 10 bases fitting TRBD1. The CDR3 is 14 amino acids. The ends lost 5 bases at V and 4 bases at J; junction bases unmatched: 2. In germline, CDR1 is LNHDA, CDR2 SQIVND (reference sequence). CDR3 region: CASSWGQGNQPQHF. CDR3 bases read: TGTGCCAGTAGTTGGGGACAGGGGAATCAGCCC.

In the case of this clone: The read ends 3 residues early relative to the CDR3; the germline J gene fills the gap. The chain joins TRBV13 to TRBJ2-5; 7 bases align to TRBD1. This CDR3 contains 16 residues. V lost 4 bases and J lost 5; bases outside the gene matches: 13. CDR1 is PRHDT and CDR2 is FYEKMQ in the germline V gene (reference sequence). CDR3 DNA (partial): TGTGCCAGCAGCTCTAGGCCGACAGGGATGACGGAGACC. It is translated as CASSSRPTGMTET. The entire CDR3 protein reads CASSSRPTGMTETQYF.

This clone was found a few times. CDR3 DNA (partial): TGTGCCTGGTCCGACAGGGGGACGATAAGTCAGCCC. Residues: CAWSDRGTISQP. The full CDR3 sequence reads CAWSDRGTISQPQHF. The chain links TRBV30 to TRBJ1-5; TRBD1 agrees at 9 bases. The read ends 3 residues before the CDR3 terminus; that terminus is restored from the germline J gene. Per the germline V gene, CDR1 is GTSNPN and CDR2 is SVGIG (reference sequence). This CDR3 spans 15 amino acids. V was clipped by 5 bases and J by 6 bases; unmatched bases: 11.

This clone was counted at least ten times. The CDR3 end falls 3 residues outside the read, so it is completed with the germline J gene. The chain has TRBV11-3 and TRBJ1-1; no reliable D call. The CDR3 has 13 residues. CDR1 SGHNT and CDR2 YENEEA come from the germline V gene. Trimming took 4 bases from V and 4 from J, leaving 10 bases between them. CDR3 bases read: TGTGCCAGCAGCTCCCCGGGGTCCACTGAA. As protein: CASSSPGSTE. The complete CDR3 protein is CASSSPGSTEAFF.